The rows below give T cell receptor beta chains drawn from one sample of a study of vaccination and CD4 T cells after COVID-19. TCRdb fed the PCR reads into MiXCR, producing one record per CDR3 protein. The repertoire holds several thousand distinct CDR3 sequences, roughly two fifths seen once, with roughly a fifth in the top ten. These receptors' targets are unknown. The source material was CD4+ T cells from blood, cultured in vitro. All receptors come from a human donor in good health. Each CDR3 is given with its conserved first and last residue. D genes are given only for firm matches. Clone size is given for some rows only: seen once, a few or many times, or a class if the clone is expanded.

>few|-|TRBV27|TRBJ2-1
TGTGCCAGCAGTTTCCCCGCCCGGGGGGCAGGGAATGAGCAGTTCTTC
CASSFPARGAGNEQFF
>-|TRBD2|TRBV7-2|TRBJ2-7
TGTGCCAGCAGCCCTCAAGCGGGGGAAGGATACGAGCAGTACTTC
CASSPQAGEGYEQYF
>few|-|TRBV27|TRBJ2-7
TGTGCCAGCAGTAACTTCAGGGGATACGAGCAGTACTTC
CASSNFRGYEQYF
>few|-|TRBV5-1|TRBJ1-5
TGCGCCAGCAGCTTGGTGGCCGGGGGCAATCAGCCCCAGCATTTT
CASSLVAGGNQPQHF
>-|-|TRBV18|TRBJ1-6
TGTGCCAGCTCACCCGGGGGAGACAATTCACCCCTCCACTTT
CASSPGGDNSPLHF
>-|TRBD2|TRBV6-2/TRBV6-3|TRBJ2-6
TGTGCCACCGCTAGCGGGGGGGCCTCTGGGGCCAACGTCCTGACTTTC
CATASGGASGANVLTF
>-|TRBD1|TRBV18|TRBJ2-3
TGTGCCAGCTCCCACGGCAGGGGGCAGGGAGATACGCAGTATTTT
CASSHGRGQGDTQYF
>few|-|TRBV20-1|TRBJ2-5
TGCAGTGCTAGCGGGGGTCTGGAGACCCAGTACTTC
CSASGGLETQYF
>-|TRBD1|TRBV2|TRBJ1-6
TGTGCCAGCACGGCGACCGGGACAGGGAATTCACCCCTCCACTTT
CASTATGTGNSPLHF
>few|-|TRBV7-3|TRBJ2-1
TGTGCCAGCAGCTTAGGCGGGGATAGGGATGAGCAGTTCTTC
CASSLGGDRDEQFF
>-|TRBD1|TRBV6-1|TRBJ1-1
TGTGCCAGCAGACCCACAGGGGGCACTGAAGCTTTCTTT
CASRPTGGTEAFF
>-|-|TRBV6-4|TRBJ1-1
TGTGCCAGCAGTGACTCAGGGAACACTGAAGCTTTCTTT
CASSDSGNTEAFF
>-|TRBD1|TRBV6-1|TRBJ1-4
TGTGCCAGCATCGACAGGGGGGATAGTGAAAAACTGTTTTTT
CASIDRGDSEKLFF
>few|-|TRBV6-1|TRBJ1-6
TGTGCCAGCAGTCGATTTGTATACCCGAGCTCCTATAATTCACCCCTCCACTTT
CASSRFVYPSSYNSPLHF
>few|-|TRBV11-2|TRBJ1-1
TGTGCCAGCAGCCGAGGTGAATTCACTGAAGCTTTCTTT
CASSRGEFTEAFF
>-|TRBD1|TRBV29-1|TRBJ1-1
TGCAGCGTGGACCTACAGGGGATGAACACTGAAGCTTTCTTT
CSVDLQGMNTEAFF
>few|-|TRBV6-5|TRBJ2-7
TGTGCCAGCAGTTACTCGCCTACTAGCTCCTACGAGCAGTACTTC
CASSYSPTSSYEQYF
>few|-|TRBV6-5|TRBJ1-2
TGTGCCAGCAGTTACTCTTCCTATGGCTACACCTTC
CASSYSSYGYTF
>few|-|TRBV20-1|TRBJ1-2
TGCAGTGCTAGGGGAGGGGTAGACGGCTACACCTTC
CSARGGVDGYTF
>few|-|TRBV20-1|TRBJ1-1
TGCAGTGCTAAGGGACACTTGAACACTGAAGCTTTCTTT
CSAKGHLNTEAFF
>-|-|TRBV12-3/TRBV12-4|TRBJ1-2
TGTGCCAGCAGCATGGGTGGCGGTTGGACCTTC
CASSMGGGWTF
>-|-|TRBV20-1|TRBJ2-2
TGCAGTGCTGGAGACCCCGCCGGGGAGCTGTTTTTT
CSAGDPAGELFF
>-|-|TRBV6-1|TRBJ1-1
TGTGCCAGCAGGTTACGGGAAGCCACTGAAGCTTTCTTT
CASRLREATEAFF
>few|-|TRBV6-1|TRBJ1-2
TGTGCCAGCAGTGGGGGCCTTCGGCACTATGGCTACACCTTC
CASSGGLRHYGYTF
>few|TRBD1|TRBV20-1|TRBJ1-6
TGCAGTGCTAGCACAGGGGGTTCCGTCAATAATTCACCCCTCCACTTT
CSASTGGSVNNSPLHF
>-|-|TRBV2|TRBJ1-5
TGTGCCAGCAGTGTTACCGGGTATCAGCCCCAGCATTTT
CASSVTGYQPQHF
>few|TRBD2|TRBV7-9|TRBJ2-7
TGTGCCAGCAGCTTAGATTCGGGAGGGTACTCCTACGAGCAGTACTTC
CASSLDSGGYSYEQYF
>-|TRBD1|TRBV6-5|TRBJ2-7
TGTGCCAGCAGTTGGGACAGGGGCGGGAACGAGCAGTACTTC
CASSWDRGGNEQYF
>-|-|TRBV20-1|TRBJ1-2
TGCAGTGCTGCGGATAGGAAAGCGACCTATGGCTACACCTTC
CSAADRKATYGYTF
>-|TRBD1|TRBV19|TRBJ1-2
TGTGCCAGTAGTAGGACAGGGGAAGATGGCTACACCTTC
CASSRTGEDGYTF